This TCR beta chain was profiled in a study of CD8 T cells in Susac syndrome (dated by TCRdb to between 2018 and 2021). Describing the broader study: The study used repertoire sequencing to test whether antigen drove CD8+ T cell activation and differentiation in Susac syndrome. Beyond this particular receptor, the publication reports: The number of individuals in the TCR sequencing and HLA analysis was recognized as being relatively small.

Peripheral blood CD8+ and CD4+ T cells from healthy donors, Susac syndrome patients and multiple sclerosis patients were profiled by high-throughput TCR beta sequencing. Treatment-naive patients with stable or active relapsing-remitting disease fulfilling revised McDonald criteria were used as multiple sclerosis controls. CD8+ TEMRA cells were enriched by FACS, while bulk CD8+ and CD4+ T cells were purified by magnetic negative isolation. Blood was drawn into EDTA tubes, processed within 24 hours, and PBMCs were isolated by density gradient centrifugation. PBMCs intended for TCR sequencing were cryopreserved in liquid nitrogen and thawed later in a water bath at 37 degrees C. The sorted or isolated CD4+, CD8+ and CD8+ TEMRA cells had a purity of 90% or higher. RNA was extracted with the RNeasy kit and about 0.5 to 1 ug was reverse transcribed using random hexamers. The immunoSEQ multiplex PCR assay, which covers 54 Vbeta and 13 Jbeta segments, was used to amplify TCR beta CDR3 regions. PCR amplification bias was corrected by using a synthetic template baseline for primer optimization and computational correction. Under the source paper's analysis protocol: Only productive sequences were kept, with reads annotated to V, D and J genes according to IMGT and analyzed in immunoSEQ Analyzer. Clonality was computed as one minus Shannon entropy normalized by log2 of the number of productive unique sequences. For each patient and control, public and private clones were evaluated among the 100 most prevalent clones. A clone was defined as Susac-specific if it was absent from the healthy and MS cohorts, from 1052 published viral clones and from other ImmuneACCESS disease sequences. In-frame beta chains were kept once TCRdb had trimmed the public reads at Q25 with fastp and called clones with MiXCR. Rows are unified per CDR3 protein, each entry keeping the most common DNA and genes. These V and J calls derive from TCRdb rather than the authors' analysis. This sample comprises 250,000 to 350,000 distinct CDR3 sequences, under 95% of them detected only once. The ten largest clones represent approximately 0.065% of the sample.

Looking up the germline V gene yields CDR1 MNHEY and CDR2 SVGEGT. The CDR3 has 15 amino acids, counting the end cysteine and phenylalanine. This entry keeps only the CDR3 DNA: 45 bases, framed from base 1. Unmatched junction bases come to 8, with V trimmed by 5 bases and J by 3 bases. Of note for this clonotype: It lacks a known antigen. Within one base of it there is no much larger clone, and no base qualities were kept.

The sequence was obtained from a human donor with multiple sclerosis. The chain is encoded by TRBV6-2 or TRBV6-3 joined to TRBJ2-7; TRBD1 aligns with 9 central bases. The sample consisted of CD4+ T cells from PBMCs. CDR3 reads: CASSGAGTGYYEQYF. The nucleotide sequence reads TGTGCCAGCAGTGGCGCCGGGACAGGGTACTACGAGCAGTACTTC.